A selection of T cell receptor beta chains follows, all from one sample in a study of blood T cell repertoires in COVID-19. Generated by immunoSEQ multiplex PCR, the TCRdb table keeps only in-frame clones and is missing some. The sample holds about 200,000 clones, roughly 89% seen once. The sample comprised PBMCs or T cells enriched from blood (not recorded which). The origin of the receptors is a woman aged 30 to 39 with acute COVID-19. Both conserved end residues are part of each CDR3. A D gene is named only where the DNA matches it firmly. Clone sizes are given selectively: once, few, many, or a class where the clone is expanded.

abundance,v_gene,j_gene,d_gene,len,CDR3nt,CDR3aa
-,TRBV2,TRBJ1-2,TRBD1,12,TGTGCCGGGACAGGGGCAAACTATGGCTACACCTTC,CAGTGANYGYTF
-,TRBV5-1,TRBJ1-1,-,16,TGCGCCAGCAGCTCACAAACCTCCCGGGGGAACACTGAAGCTTTCTTT,CASSSQTSRGNTEAFF
-,TRBV28,TRBJ2-1,-,16,TGTCTAACCGGGGAAGCATCCGCGCGGAGGTCCAATGAGCAGTTCTTC,CLTGEASARRSNEQFF
-,TRBV24-1,TRBJ2-7,TRBD1,16,TGTGCCACCAGTGATTCAACAGGGGAACGCTCCTACGAGCAGTACTTC,CATSDSTGERSYEQYF
-,TRBV19,TRBJ1-2,-,15,TGTGCCAGTATGGATTCGGGGAGGGGGGCCTATGGCTACACCTTC,CASMDSGRGAYGYTF
-,TRBV6-2/TRBV6-3,TRBJ2-7,TRBD2,19,TGTGCCAGCAGTTACTCGATTCACCAGGGACTAGCGGGGGGATACGAGCAGTACTTC,CASSYSIHQGLAGGYEQYF
-,TRBV5-1,TRBJ2-7,TRBD2,14,TGCGCCAGCAGCAAGGGACTAGCGGGGTACGAGCAGTACTTC,CASSKGLAGYEQYF
few,TRBV19,TRBJ1-2,-,12,TGTGCCAGCCAAACACGATCCTATGGCTACACCTTC,CASQTRSYGYTF
-,TRBV10-3,TRBJ1-3,-,16,TGTGCCATCACCATGTCCCCGAGCGGCTCTGGAAACACCATATATTTT,CAITMSPSGSGNTIYF
-,TRBV7-9,TRBJ2-2,-,15,TGTGCCAGCAGCCTAGCACCGGTATTCACCGGGGAGCTGTTTTTT,CASSLAPVFTGELFF
-,TRBV28,TRBJ2-3,-,15,TGTGCCAGCAGTTTTGATTGGGCTAGCACAGATACGCAGTATTTT,CASSFDWASTDTQYF
-,TRBV29-1,TRBJ2-2,TRBD1,15,TGCAGCGTCAACTCGGGACAGGAGAACACCGGGGAGCTGTTTTTT,CSVNSGQENTGELFF
-,TRBV30,TRBJ2-3,-,16,TGTGCCTGGAGTGCTTCCAGAAGCGCGGGGACAGATACGCAGTATTTT,CAWSASRSAGTDTQYF
-,TRBV11-2,TRBJ1-6,-,14,TGTGCCAGCAGCTTGTACAGGGACGCTTCACCCCTCCACTTT,CASSLYRDASPLHF
-,TRBV2,TRBJ1-1,-,11,TGTGCCAGGTGGACAGCCTCGCAAGCTTTCTTT,CARWTASQAFF
-,TRBV5-6,TRBJ2-5,-,15,TGTGCCAGCAGCTTGGGTAGTTGGTTCCCAGAGACCCAGTACTTC,CASSLGSWFPETQYF
once,TRBV30,TRBJ2-1,-,14,TGTGCCTGGAATCAGGGCAGCCCCCGCAATGAGCAGTTCTTC,CAWNQGSPRNEQFF
once,TRBV30,TRBJ1-4,TRBD1,15,TGTGCCTGGAGGGAGGACAGGGGAATAGGGGAAAAACTGTTTTTT,CAWREDRGIGEKLFF
-,TRBV3-1/TRBV3-2,TRBJ2-7,TRBD2,17,TGTGCCAGCAGCCAATATCGGACTAGCGGGGGGCCCGACGAGCAGTACTTC,CASSQYRTSGGPDEQYF
-,TRBV7-3,TRBJ1-5,-,13,TGTGCCAGCAGCTTACATCGGGATCAGCCCCAGCATTTT,CASSLHRDQPQHF
-,TRBV6-4,TRBJ1-2,TRBD1,14,TGTGCCAGCAGTGACCCGGGACAGGGAGGGGGCTACACCTTC,CASSDPGQGGGYTF
-,TRBV27,TRBJ1-6,TRBD1,15,TGTGCCAGCAGTTTGATGGGACAGGGGATTTCACCCCTCCACTTT,CASSLMGQGISPLHF
once,TRBV6-5,TRBJ1-1,TRBD1,13,TGTGCCAGCAGTTATAACAGGGGTACTGAAGCTTTCTTT,CASSYNRGTEAFF
-,TRBV29-1,TRBJ1-1,-,11,TGCAGCGTCAGAGAGGCCCCAAGAGCTTTCTTT,CSVREAPRAFF
-,TRBV30,TRBJ1-5,-,13,TGTGCCTGGAGGGCAGGGCAGATGCAGCCCCAGCATTTT,CAWRAGQMQPQHF
once,TRBV30,TRBJ1-4,-,13,TGTGCCTGGAGTGGTCCCCCGAATGAAAAACTGTTTTTT,CAWSGPPNEKLFF
-,TRBV6-2/TRBV6-3,TRBJ1-1,-,15,TGTGCCAGCAGTTACGCCTCGGGGATGAACACTGAAGCTTTCTTT,CASSYASGMNTEAFF
-,TRBV5-1,TRBJ2-1,-,16,TGCGCCAGCAGCTTAGCGAATGGAGGGCGGGACAATGAGCAGTTCTTC,CASSLANGGRDNEQFF
-,TRBV28,TRBJ1-5,TRBD1,15,TGTGCCAGCAGTCCGCGGGACAGAGGAAATCAGCCCCAGCATTTT,CASSPRDRGNQPQHF
-,TRBV19,TRBJ1-2,TRBD1,15,TGTGCCAGTAGTACGACAGGGAAAATTAACTATGGCTACACCTTC,CASSTTGKINYGYTF
-,TRBV5-1,TRBJ1-2,TRBD1,14,TGCGCCAGCAGCGAGGACAGGGTCCCCTATGGCTACACCTTC,CASSEDRVPYGYTF
-,TRBV5-4,TRBJ2-5,TRBD2,15,TGTGCCAGCAGCTTGGAGTTAGCGGGCCAAGAGACCCAGTACTTC,CASSLELAGQETQYF
-,TRBV27,TRBJ2-5,-,15,TGTGCCAGCAGTTTATCGGGCGGGGCTTGGGAGACCCAGTACTTC,CASSLSGGAWETQYF
-,TRBV19,TRBJ1-5,-,13,TGTGCCAGTAGTATAGACGGAACAGAGCCCCAGCATTTT,CASSIDGTEPQHF
-,TRBV30,TRBJ1-1,-,11,TGTGCCTGGAGTGACAGGGTGAGGGCTTTCTTT,CAWSDRVRAFF
once,TRBV19,TRBJ2-3,TRBD1,14,TGTGCCAGTAGCCTTCAGGGGGCGTCGGATACGCAGTATTTT,CASSLQGASDTQYF
-,TRBV6-2/TRBV6-3,TRBJ2-2,TRBD2,17,TGTGCCAGCAGTTACGAGCGGGGGGCTCGGGGCACCGGGGAGCTGTTTTTT,CASSYERGARGTGELFF
-,TRBV12-5,TRBJ2-1,TRBD1,15,TGTGCTAGTGGTTTGCACGGGACAGGGGGTTATGAGCAGTTCTTC,CASGLHGTGGYEQFF
-,TRBV3-1/TRBV3-2,TRBJ2-6,-,15,TGTGCCAGCAGCCCCGTCTTCTCTGGGGCCAACGTCCTGACTTTC,CASSPVFSGANVLTF
-,TRBV5-1,TRBJ1-4,-,15,TGCGCCAGCAGTCAGAAAAGGGACTCGGGTGAAAAACTGTTTTTT,CASSQKRDSGEKLFF
-,TRBV2,TRBJ1-6,TRBD1,14,TGTGCCAGCAGTGATTTCGCAGGGGGTTCACCCCTCCACTTT,CASSDFAGGSPLHF